Given below is one T cell receptor beta chain in context. Per the authors' pipeline: For nucleated cells, counts were estimated from reference gene primer amplification. The data were produced by immunoSEQ multiplex PCR, yet TCRdb's version contains in-frame clones alone and is incomplete. V, J and clone size are those of that table, while D and trimming were read from the DNA. The sample includes around 53,000 clones, approximately 90% of them seen just once. This specimen comes from a study of blood T cell repertoires in COVID-19. About the study: From T cells, B-cell-depleted T cells, or PBMCs came the material, which was cDNA or gDNA.

The Seattle patients joined while their infection was active and were tracked longitudinally afterward. J lost 4 bases, V lost 3 bases, and 5 bases had no gene match. This CDR3 has 15 residues. The germline CDR1 and CDR2 sequences are SGHTA and FQGNSA. This sequence was found in a woman in her sixties or seventies with COVID-19, enrolled during active disease. The sequencing input was peripheral blood. The chain combines TRBV7-2 with TRBJ1-1; TRBD1 agrees at 10 bases. In DNA, the CDR3 is TGTGCCAGCAGCTTGACAGGGGGCCGGGGCACTGAAGCTTTCTTT. It is translated as CASSLTGGRGTEAFF.